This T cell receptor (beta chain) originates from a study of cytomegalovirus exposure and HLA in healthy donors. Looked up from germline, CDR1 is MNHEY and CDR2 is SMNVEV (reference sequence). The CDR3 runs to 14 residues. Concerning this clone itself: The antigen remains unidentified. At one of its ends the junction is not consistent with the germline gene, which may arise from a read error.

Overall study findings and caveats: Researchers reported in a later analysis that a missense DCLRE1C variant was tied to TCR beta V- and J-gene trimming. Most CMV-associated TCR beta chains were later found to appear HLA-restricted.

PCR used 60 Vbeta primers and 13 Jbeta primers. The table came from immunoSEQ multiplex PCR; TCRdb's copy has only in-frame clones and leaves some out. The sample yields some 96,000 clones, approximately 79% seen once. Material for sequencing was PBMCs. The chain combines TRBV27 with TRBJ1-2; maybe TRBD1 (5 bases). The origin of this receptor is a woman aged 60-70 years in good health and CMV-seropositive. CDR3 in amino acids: CASSFRWGPSGYIF. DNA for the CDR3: TGTGCCAGCAGTTTCCGTTGGGGCCCCAGTGGCTACATCTTC.